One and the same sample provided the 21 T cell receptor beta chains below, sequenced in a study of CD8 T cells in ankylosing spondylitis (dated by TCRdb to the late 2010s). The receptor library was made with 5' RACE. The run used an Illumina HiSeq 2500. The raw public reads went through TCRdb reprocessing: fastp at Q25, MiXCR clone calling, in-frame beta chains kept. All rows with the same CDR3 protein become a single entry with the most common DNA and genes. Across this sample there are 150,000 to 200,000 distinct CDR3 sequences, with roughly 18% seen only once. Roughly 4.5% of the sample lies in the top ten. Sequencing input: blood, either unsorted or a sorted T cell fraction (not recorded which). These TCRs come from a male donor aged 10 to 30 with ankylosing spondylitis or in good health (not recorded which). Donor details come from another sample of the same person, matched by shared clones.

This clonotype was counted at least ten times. This CDR3 reads CASSQFFTGGALGYEQYF. The CDR3 bases are TGTGCCAGCAGCCAATTTTTCACTGGCGGGGCCCTTGGCTACGAGCAGTACTTC. The rearrangement joins TRBV4-2 to TRBJ2-7, with D possibly matching TRBD2 (6 bases). V shed 2 bases and J shed 3 bases, with 23 bases lying between them. Germline V gene sequence: CDR1 LGHNA, CDR2 YNFKEQ. CDR3 length: 18 residues.

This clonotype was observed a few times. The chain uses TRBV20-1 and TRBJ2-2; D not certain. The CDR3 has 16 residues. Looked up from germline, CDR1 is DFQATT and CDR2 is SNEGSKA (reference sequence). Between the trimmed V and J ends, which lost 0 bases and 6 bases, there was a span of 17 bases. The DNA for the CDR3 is TGCAGTGCTAGAGATAGCAGTCTATCTCAACCCGGGGAGCTGTTTTTT. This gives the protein CSARDSSLSQPGELFF.

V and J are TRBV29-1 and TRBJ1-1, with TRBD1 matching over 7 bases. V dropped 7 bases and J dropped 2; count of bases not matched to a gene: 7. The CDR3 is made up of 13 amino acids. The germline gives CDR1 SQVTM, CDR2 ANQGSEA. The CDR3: CSARGQPNTEAFF. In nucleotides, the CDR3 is TGCAGCGCCCGGGGACAGCCCAACACTGAAGCTTTCTTT.

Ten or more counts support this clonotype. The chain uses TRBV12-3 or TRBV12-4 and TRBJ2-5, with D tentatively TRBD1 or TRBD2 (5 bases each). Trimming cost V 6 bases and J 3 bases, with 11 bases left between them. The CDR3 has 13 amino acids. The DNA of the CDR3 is TGTGCCAGCAGCCGAGGGACCAAAGAGACCCAGTACTTC. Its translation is CASSRGTKETQYF.

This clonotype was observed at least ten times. In DNA, the CDR3 is TGCGCCAGCAGCCGGGGAGTAGGGTCCTACGAGCAGTACTTC. Protein sequence: CASSRGVGSYEQYF. The V gene is TRBV4-3, the J gene TRBJ2-7; a possible D gene is TRBD2 (5 bases). The CDR3 extends over 14 amino acids. Germline V lookup: CDR1 LGHNA, CDR2 YSLEER. The germline V and J ends were trimmed by 4 bases and 1 base, with 11 bases remaining between them.

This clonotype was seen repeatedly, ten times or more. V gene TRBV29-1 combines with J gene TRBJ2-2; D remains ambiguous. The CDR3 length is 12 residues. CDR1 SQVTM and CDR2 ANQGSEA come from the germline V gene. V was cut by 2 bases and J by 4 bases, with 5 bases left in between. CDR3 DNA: TGCAGCGTTGAACGGGTCACCGGGGAGCTGTTTTTT. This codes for CSVERVTGELFF.

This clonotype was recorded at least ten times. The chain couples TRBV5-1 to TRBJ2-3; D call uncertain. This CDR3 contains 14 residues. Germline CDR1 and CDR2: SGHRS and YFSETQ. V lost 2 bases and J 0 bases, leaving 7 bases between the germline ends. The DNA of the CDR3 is TGCGCCAGCAGCTTCTTCTCTAGCACAGATACGCAGTATTTT. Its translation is CASSFFSSTDTQYF.

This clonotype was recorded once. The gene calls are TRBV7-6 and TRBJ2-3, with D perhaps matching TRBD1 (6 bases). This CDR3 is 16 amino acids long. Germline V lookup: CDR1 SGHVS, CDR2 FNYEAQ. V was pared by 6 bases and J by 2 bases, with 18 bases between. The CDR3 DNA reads TGTGCCAGCAGTCTATCCGGGACACAGGTCACAGATACGCAGTATTTT. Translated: CASSLSGTQVTDTQYF. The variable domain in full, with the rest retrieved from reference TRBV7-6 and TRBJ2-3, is GAGVSQSPRYKVTKRGQDVALRCDPISGHVSLYWYRQALGQGPEFLTYFNYEAQQDKSGLPNDRFSAERPEGSISTLTIQRTEQRDSAMYRCASSLSGTQVTDTQYFGPGTRLTVL.

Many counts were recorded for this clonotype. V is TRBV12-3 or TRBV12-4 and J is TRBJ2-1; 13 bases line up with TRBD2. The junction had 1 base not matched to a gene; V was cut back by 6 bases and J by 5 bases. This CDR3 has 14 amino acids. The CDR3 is CASRTSGRNNEQFF. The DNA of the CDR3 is TGTGCCAGCAGGACTAGCGGGAGGAACAATGAGCAGTTCTTC.

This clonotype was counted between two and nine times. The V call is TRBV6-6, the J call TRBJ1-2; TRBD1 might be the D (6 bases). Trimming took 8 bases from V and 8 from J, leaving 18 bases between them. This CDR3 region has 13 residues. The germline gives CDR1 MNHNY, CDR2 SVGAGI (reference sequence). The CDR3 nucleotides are TGTGCCAGCCTAGGCGGACAGAGTATCGGCTACACCTTC. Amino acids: CASLGGQSIGYTF.

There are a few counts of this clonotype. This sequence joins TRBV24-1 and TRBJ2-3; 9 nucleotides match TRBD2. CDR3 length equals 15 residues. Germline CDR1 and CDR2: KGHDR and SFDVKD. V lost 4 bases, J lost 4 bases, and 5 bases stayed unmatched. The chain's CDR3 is CATSEIAGAADTQYF. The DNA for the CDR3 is TGTGCCACCAGTGAGATAGCGGGAGCAGCAGATACGCAGTATTTT.

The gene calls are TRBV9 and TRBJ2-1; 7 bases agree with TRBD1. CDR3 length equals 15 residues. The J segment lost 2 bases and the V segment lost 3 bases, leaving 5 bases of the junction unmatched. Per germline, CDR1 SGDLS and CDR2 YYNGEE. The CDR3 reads CASSGDSLTYNEQFF. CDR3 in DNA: TGTGCCAGCAGCGGGGACAGTCTAACCTACAATGAGCAGTTCTTC.

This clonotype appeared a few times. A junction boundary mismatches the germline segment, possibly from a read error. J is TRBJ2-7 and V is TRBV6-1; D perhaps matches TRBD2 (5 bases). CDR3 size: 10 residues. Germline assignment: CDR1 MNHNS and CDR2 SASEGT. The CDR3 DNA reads TGTGCCAGCCTCGAGGTAGCGCTTATCTTC. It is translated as CASLEVALIF.

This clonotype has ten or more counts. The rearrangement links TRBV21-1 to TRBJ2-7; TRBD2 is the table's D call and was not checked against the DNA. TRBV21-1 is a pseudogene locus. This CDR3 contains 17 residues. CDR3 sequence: CASSKGLAGETKREQYF. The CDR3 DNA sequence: TGTGCCAGCAGCAAAGGACTAGCGGGAGAGACAAAGCGCGAGCAGTACTTC.

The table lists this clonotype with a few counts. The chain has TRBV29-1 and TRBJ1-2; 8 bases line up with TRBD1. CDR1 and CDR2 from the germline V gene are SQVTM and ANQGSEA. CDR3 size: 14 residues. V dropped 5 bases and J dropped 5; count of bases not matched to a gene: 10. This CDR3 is CSVRTGKGSYGYTF. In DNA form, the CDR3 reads TGCAGCGTTAGGACAGGGAAAGGCTCGTATGGCTACACCTTC.

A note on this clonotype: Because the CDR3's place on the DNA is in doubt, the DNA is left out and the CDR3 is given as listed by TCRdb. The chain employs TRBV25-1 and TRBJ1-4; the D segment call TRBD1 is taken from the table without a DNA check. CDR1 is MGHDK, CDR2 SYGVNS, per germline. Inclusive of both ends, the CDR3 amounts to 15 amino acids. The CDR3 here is CASSDYRAGGKNCFF.

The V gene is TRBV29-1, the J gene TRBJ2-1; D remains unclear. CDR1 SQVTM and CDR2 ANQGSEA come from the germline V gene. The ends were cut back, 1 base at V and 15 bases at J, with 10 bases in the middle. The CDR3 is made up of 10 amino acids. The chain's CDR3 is CSVEGPMAFF. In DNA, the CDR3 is TGCAGCGTTGAAGGCCCGATGGCGTTCTTC.

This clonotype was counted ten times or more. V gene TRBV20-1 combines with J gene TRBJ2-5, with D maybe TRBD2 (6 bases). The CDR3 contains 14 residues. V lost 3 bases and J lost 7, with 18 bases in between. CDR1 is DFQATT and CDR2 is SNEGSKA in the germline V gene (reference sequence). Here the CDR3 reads CSASIRDLGGTQYF. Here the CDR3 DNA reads TGCAGTGCTAGCATCCGGGACTTAGGTGGGACCCAGTACTTC.

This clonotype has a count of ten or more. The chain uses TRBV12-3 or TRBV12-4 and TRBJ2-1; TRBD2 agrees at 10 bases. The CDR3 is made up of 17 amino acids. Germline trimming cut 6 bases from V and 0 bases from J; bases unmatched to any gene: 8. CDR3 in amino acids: CASSRRASGSSYNEQFF. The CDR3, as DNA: TGTGCCAGCAGCCGCCGGGCTAGCGGGAGCTCCTACAATGAGCAGTTCTTC.

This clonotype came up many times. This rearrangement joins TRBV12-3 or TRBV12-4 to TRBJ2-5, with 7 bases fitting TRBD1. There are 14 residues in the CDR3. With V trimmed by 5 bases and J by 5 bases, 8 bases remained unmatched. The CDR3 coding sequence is TGTGCCAGCAGTCCCGGACAGGTCAGGGAGACCCAGTACTTC. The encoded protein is CASSPGQVRETQYF.

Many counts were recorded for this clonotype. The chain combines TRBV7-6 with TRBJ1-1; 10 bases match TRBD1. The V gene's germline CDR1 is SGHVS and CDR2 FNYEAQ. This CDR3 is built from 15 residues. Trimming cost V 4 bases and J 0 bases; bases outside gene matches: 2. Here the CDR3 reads CASSWGTGVNTEAFF. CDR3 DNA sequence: TGTGCCAGCAGCTGGGGGACAGGGGTGAACACTGAAGCTTTCTTT.